Listed below are T cell receptor beta chains from one sample, sequenced in a study of T-cell reconstitution after alpha-beta-depleted transplantation in children. MiXCR, run by TCRdb on the PCR reads, gives a single entry per CDR3 protein. In the table there are 800,000 to 1,000,000 distinct CDR3 sequences, 25% to 35% of which are singletons. The material sequenced was PBMCs, mostly from graft donor cells, taken 360 days after TCRalphabeta/CD19-depleted stem cell transplant. The receptors were sampled from a boy in the first two years of life who had a stem cell transplant for SCID, so the T cells may come from the graft donor. Both conserved end residues are part of each CDR3. The D gene is left open where the match is weak.

>15|TRBV5-1|TRBD1
CASSLEDRNLNIQYF
>13|TRBV4-2|-
CARSHGGPCEQYF
>16|TRBV5-1|-
CASSLAGGGKHDEQYF
>15|TRBV6-5|TRBD1
CASSSLQGRGNTIYF
>14|TRBV20-1|TRBD2
CSARGPGGVGTQYF
>16|TRBV6-1|TRBD1
CASTIGGTGGNQPQHF
>15|TRBV27|TRBD2
CASSLGTRGTDTQYF
>16|TRBV11-2|-
CASSLDGGASYNEQFF
>13|TRBV27|-
CASSFGPSGEAFF
>17|TRBV6-5|-
CASSSSARGKGQYEQFF
>13|TRBV27|-
CASSLTDRHEQYF
>16|TRBV4-1|TRBD2
CASSQRLARNTGELFF
>15|TRBV5-8|-
CASRQLTPTNSEQYF
>15|TRBV6-2/TRBV6-3|-
CASRQRVQVGQPQHF
>16|TRBV15|-
CATSSDRDLSYNEQFF
>14|TRBV5-1|TRBD1
CASSFDSRGYGYTF
>14|TRBV10-3|-
CAISGRTETYEQYF
>11|TRBV20-1|-
CSARPRDTQYF
>13|TRBV20-1|TRBD2
CSAPGGPSETQYF
>15|TRBV12-3/TRBV12-4|-
CASTPGQGFPETQYF
>15|TRBV5-5|TRBD1
CASSSGGRPPGGYTF
>15|TRBV12-5|-
CASGPVGSAQETQYF
>16|TRBV20-1|TRBD2
CSASLRLAGGKNIQYF
>18|TRBV6-2/TRBV6-3|TRBD2
CASSRTSGGPVSTDTQYF
>14|TRBV15|-
CATSRGAPSYEQYF
>14|TRBV30|-
CAWRHTRVPGGYTF
>13|TRBV27|-
CVSSLGPPYEQYF
>15|TRBV5-1|TRBD1
CASSLEPTGRNEQFF
>15|TRBV9|TRBD1
CASRRLRDRGGPQHF
>14|TRBV18|-
CASSRAGPGYEQYF
>15|TRBV12-3/TRBV12-4|TRBD1
CASSFPSTGTSPLHF
>15|TRBV4-2|-
CASTEAAGPNTEAFF
>14|TRBV20-1|TRBD1
CSATDRAAGNTIYF
>17|TRBV7-2|TRBD2
CASSLSGGLAGRDTQYF
>15|TRBV20-1|TRBD2
CSAPLARGVNYEQYF
>13|TRBV5-1|TRBD2
CASSSTSSKEQFF
>13|TRBV4-1|-
CASSFRARAEAFF
>16|TRBV6-5|TRBD2
CASSFRSGGNTGELFF
>14|TRBV5-1|TRBD2
CASRTSGANNEQFF
>18|TRBV18|-
CASSPTPIRGGSLDTQYF
>17|TRBV3-1|TRBD2
CASSHERLAGGINEQFF
>16|TRBV5-1|-
CASSILRGASQETQYF
>14|TRBV12-3/TRBV12-4|TRBD1
CASSWGAGGDTQYF
>17|TRBV7-8|-
CASTEGTGPYLVNEQFF
>14|TRBV9|-
CASSVGRYTDTQYF
>14|TRBV23-1|TRBD2
CATGGLPFTDTQYF
>15|TRBV12-3/TRBV12-4|-
CASSKAGKANEKLFF
>17|TRBV27|TRBD2
CASSRLLTSGGIHEQFF
>13|TRBV4-1|-
CASSQRGTGQLHF
>13|TRBV29-1|-
CSVEEGLSGEQFF
>15|TRBV15|-
CATSRGGPEQETQYF
>15|TRBV20-1|-
CSARGQGGSSDTQYF
>14|TRBV28|-
CASRWDPGRPSQYF